This paragraph reports one T cell receptor beta chain. Its matching antigen is unknown. The sample is drawn from a study of shared clonotypes between healthy human individuals. General study findings and limits: Rarefaction exposed incomplete sorted-subset sequencing despite large depth.

Donors, healthy HIV-negative adults, lacked recent acute infections or vaccinations. Trimming cost V 1 base and J 9 bases; bases outside gene matches: 3. CDR3 length: 14 residues. Germline V gene data show CDR1 as MGHRA and CDR2 as YSYEKL. In the sorted-subset replicate PCRs, 150 to 250 ng DNA, 25,000 to 30,000 T cell genomes, was used. Study processing details: ImmunoSEQ output held junction-only sequences without quality scores, so filtering differed. Sequencing was performed with immunoSEQ multiplex PCR; in TCRdb, only in-frame clones are kept and a portion is missing. V and J calls and clone size come straight from that table; D and trimming were deduced from the DNA. Here the sample spans about 1.5 million clones, approximately 98% being singletons.

The sequence was collected from a man under 40 in good health. The chain couples TRBV4-1 to TRBJ2-1; 10 bases fit TRBD2. Sequences were obtained from naive CD4+ T cells sorted from blood. Subset defined: CD45RA+ positively selected. The CDR3, as DNA: TGCGCCAGCAGCCAAGTCATAGCGGGGGGTGAGCAGTTCTTC. Its protein product is CASSQVIAGGEQFF.